The rows below give T cell receptor beta chains drawn from one sample of a study of CD8 T cells in Susac syndrome. TCRdb itself ran the immunoSEQ multiplex PCR reads through MiXCR, one entry per CDR3 protein. In the table there are 150,000 to 200,000 distinct CDR3 sequences, 93% of which are singletons. Sequenced input: CD4+ T cells from PBMCs. These receptor sequences come from a human donor in good health. CDR3s include the opening cysteine and the closing phenylalanine or tryptophan. A D gene is named only where the DNA matches it firmly. Only part of the rows carry a size: once, few, many, or a class if the clone is expanded.

TRBV20-1	TRBJ1-5	NA	NA	TGCAGTGCTAGAGAGTTGGGGCCGGGTCAGCCCCAGCATTTT	CSARELGPGQPQHF
TRBV2	TRBJ1-1	NA	TRBD1	TGTGCCAGCAGTAGTGACAGGGCAAACACTGAAGCTTTCTTT	CASSSDRANTEAFF
TRBV7-9	TRBJ2-3	NA	NA	TGTGCCAGCAGCCGAAAAATAGGGGCCACTAGCACAGATACGCAGTATTTT	CASSRKIGATSTDTQYF
TRBV7-3	TRBJ2-1	NA	TRBD1	TGTGCCAGCAGCATCCGGGACAGGGACAATGAGCAGTTCTTC	CASSIRDRDNEQFF
TRBV29-1	TRBJ1-1	NA	NA	TGCAGCGTTGAAGGGGGCCGGACTGAAGCTTTCTTT	CSVEGGRTEAFF
TRBV20-1	TRBJ1-1	NA	TRBD1	TGCAGTGCGCGAAGGGACAGCCTGGGGACTGAAGCTTTCTTT	CSARRDSLGTEAFF
TRBV5-6	TRBJ2-7	NA	TRBD1	TGTGCCAGCACCCGGGACAGGGGACACGAGCAGTACTTC	CASTRDRGHEQYF
TRBV5-1	TRBJ1-2	NA	TRBD1	TGCGCCACCGGGACAGGTTATGGCTACACCTTC	CATGTGYGYTF
TRBV30	TRBJ2-2	NA	NA	TGTGCCTGGGGACGGGGGATCCACACCGGGGAGCTGTTTTTT	CAWGRGIHTGELFF
TRBV20-1	TRBJ2-7	NA	TRBD2	TGCAGTGCTAGAGATAGCGGGGGGGCATCCTACGAGCAGTACTTC	CSARDSGGASYEQYF
TRBV6-4	TRBJ1-2	NA	NA	TGTGCCAGCAATGAACCGGAGGACTTCAACTATGGCTACACCTTC	CASNEPEDFNYGYTF
TRBV29-1	TRBJ2-5	NA	TRBD2	TGCAGCGTTGAAACGTCGGGCGGGGGGGAGACCCAGTACTTC	CSVETSGGGETQYF
TRBV4-2	TRBJ2-1	NA	TRBD1	TGTGCCAGCAGCCTCGTACAGGGGGGTTTTGACAATGAGCAGTTCTTC	CASSLVQGGFDNEQFF
TRBV5-1	TRBJ2-7	NA	TRBD1	TGCGCCAGCAGCTCATCACAGGGGAACGAGCAGTACTTC	CASSSSQGNEQYF
TRBV20-1	TRBJ2-3	NA	NA	TGCAGTGCTAGAGATCCCAGGGGGGCAGATACGCAGTATTTT	CSARDPRGADTQYF
TRBV29-1	TRBJ2-1	NA	TRBD2	TGCAGCGTTGTTGGGACTAGCGTTAGGTACAATGAGCAGTTCTTC	CSVVGTSVRYNEQFF
TRBV20-1	TRBJ2-5	NA	NA	TGCAGTGCTTCTCACGGGGAGACCCAGTACTTC	CSASHGETQYF
TRBV7-9	TRBJ2-5	NA	NA	TGTGCCAGCAGCTTAGGGGTCATTGCAGAGACCCAGTACTTC	CASSLGVIAETQYF
TRBV5-1	TRBJ1-1	once	NA	TGCGCCAGCAGGTCAGCGGGACGAGGGTACGCTTTCTTT	CASRSAGRGYAFF
TRBV29-1	TRBJ1-2	NA	NA	TGCAGCGTTCCCATGGACTTTAACTATGGCTACACCTTC	CSVPMDFNYGYTF
TRBV29-1	TRBJ2-7	NA	NA	TGCAGCGTTGAAGCTCCACGGGGACTCGGCGGGACCGACGAGCAGTACTTC	CSVEAPRGLGGTDEQYF
TRBV2	TRBJ2-2	NA	TRBD1	TGTGCCAGCAGTGTTCCGCCGGGACAGTCGAACACCGGGGAGCTGTTTTTT	CASSVPPGQSNTGELFF
TRBV29-1	TRBJ1-2	NA	NA	TGCAGCGTTTTCCAAGGGGAGGGAATCTTCCACACCTTC	CSVFQGEGIFHTF
TRBV12-3/TRBV12-4	TRBJ2-5	NA	NA	TGTGCCAGCAGTTTAGCCTTTCTAGGGGAGACCCAGTACTTC	CASSLAFLGETQYF
TRBV12-2	TRBJ1-6	NA	NA	TGTGCAAGTCTCCAGGGAATCCGTAAAAGAGGTTCACCCCTCCACTTT	CASLQGIRKRGSPLHF
TRBV12-3/TRBV12-4	TRBJ1-1	NA	NA	TGTGCCAGCAGTTTCAGCGCTGAAGCTTTCTTT	CASSFSAEAFF
TRBV9	TRBJ2-1	once	TRBD2	TGTGCCAGCAGCACCGGGACTAGCGGGGTGGGTGAGCAGTTCTTC	CASSTGTSGVGEQFF
TRBV2	TRBJ1-2	NA	NA	TGTGCCAGCAGGGCCCCAGGACGGATAAACTATGGCTACACCTTC	CASRAPGRINYGYTF
TRBV9	TRBJ1-5	NA	NA	TGTGCCAGCAGCCTAGACCCAGGGGAATATCAGCCCCAGCATTTT	CASSLDPGEYQPQHF
TRBV19	TRBJ1-6	NA	NA	TGTGCCAGTAGTATGGGTGACAGAGATAATTCACCCCTCCACTTT	CASSMGDRDNSPLHF
TRBV20-1	TRBJ2-5	NA	NA	TGCAGTGCTAGAGATCTCGGCGACGAGACCCAGTACTTC	CSARDLGDETQYF
TRBV20-1	TRBJ2-2	NA	NA	TGCAGTGCTAGAGATCCGGCTATGGAGCTGTTTTTT	CSARDPAMELFF
TRBV18	TRBJ1-1	once	NA	TGTGCCAGCTCACCACCTGCAGTGAACACTGAAGCTTTCTTT	CASSPPAVNTEAFF
TRBV9	TRBJ2-2	NA	NA	TGTGCCAGCAGCGTGGGAAGGACGAACACCGGGGAGCTGTTTTTT	CASSVGRTNTGELFF
TRBV29-1	TRBJ2-3	NA	NA	TGCAGCGCCCTCGAGGGGTTGGATACGCAGTATTTT	CSALEGLDTQYF
TRBV5-6	TRBJ1-2	NA	TRBD1	TGTGCCAGCAGAATTGAGGGGGCCGGTAACTATGGCTACACCTTC	CASRIEGAGNYGYTF
TRBV7-2	TRBJ1-4	NA	NA	TGTGCCAGCAGCCCTCAGGGTTTTAGTGAAAAACTGTTTTTT	CASSPQGFSEKLFF
TRBV10-3	TRBJ1-5	NA	NA	TGTGCCATCAGTGAGAGTAATTCCGGATGGGATCAGCCCCAGCATTTT	CAISESNSGWDQPQHF
TRBV25-1	TRBJ1-3	NA	NA	TGTGCCAGCAGTGAATACGGAAACACCATATATTTT	CASSEYGNTIYF
TRBV13	TRBJ2-7	NA	TRBD1	TGTGCCAGCAGCCTAACTTACAGGGGCCCCTCCTACGAGCAGTACTTC	CASSLTYRGPSYEQYF
TRBV4-1	TRBJ1-1	few	NA	TGCGCCAGCAGCCAAGAGGAGAGGAGAAAGGGGGCTTTCTTT	CASSQEERRKGAFF